This T cell receptor beta chain originates from a study of beta chain features in type 1 diabetes. General observations from the study: Comparison showed that naive, central memory and Treg TCRB repertoires appeared more similar among patients than among healthy donors. In all four CD4+ subsets, TCRB CDR3 length was significantly, moderately reduced in type 1 diabetes.

Worth noting for this clone: Its matching antigen is unknown.

There was one heparinised blood draw per donor, averaging around 100 mL. Sorting with CD45RO/CCR7/CD25/CD127/CD95/CD27 yielded naive, central memory, regulatory and stem-like memory CD4+ cells. The authors reverse transcribed all of the isolated RNA, so sequencing captured expressed TCRB transcripts. Profiling relied on immunoSEQ multiplex PCR, and the TCRdb table lists in-frame clones only, not all of them. Seen here are 150,000 to 200,000 clones, 63% observed once, and the top ten hold nearly 0.09%. The material sequenced was naive CD4+ T cells from blood. The clonotype originates from a man younger than 45 with type 1 diabetes.

This chain's CDR3 is CASTLGTPYEQYF. DNA for the CDR3: TGTGCCAGCACTCTTGGGACCCCCTACGAGCAGTACTTC. The chain is built from TRBV25-1 and TRBJ2-7; D possibly uses TRBD1 or TRBD2 (5 bases each). The CDR3 has 13 residues. V lost 7 bases, J lost 2 bases, and 12 bases lay in between. Per the germline V gene, CDR1 is MGHDK and CDR2 is SYGVNS.